This T cell receptor (beta chain) was sequenced in a study of technical replicates of blood from several donors. The table came from immunoSEQ multiplex PCR; TCRdb's copy has only in-frame clones and leaves some out. The sample lists 55,000 to 80,000 clones, about 92% occurring once. CDR1 is SGHVS and CDR2 is FNYEAQ in the germline V gene. V lost 1 base and J lost 6, with 12 bases in between. This CDR3 spans 14 amino acids. This chain connects TRBV7-6 to TRBJ1-2; a possible D gene is TRBD1 (6 bases). Sequencing was carried out using T cells isolated from PBMCs. The sequence came from a human donor in good health. This chain's CDR3 is CASSLVGAGDGYTF. The CDR3 DNA reads TGTGCCAGCAGCTTAGTCGGGGCAGGGGATGGCTACACCTTC.